These 30 T cell receptor beta chains were all obtained from the same sample, sequenced in a study of OX40 agonist ivuxolimab in advanced cancers. Repertoires were generated with immunoSEQ multiplex PCR, while TCRdb's copy carries only in-frame clones and drops some. The sample carries under 100,000 clones, 80% to 90% recorded once. Sequencing used CD4+ or CD8+ T cells sorted from blood, obtained in a trial of the OX40 agonist ivuxolimab. These receptors all come from an adult with an advanced solid tumor such as melanoma, head and neck, liver or kidney cancer.

This sequence joins TRBV6-5 and TRBJ1-5; D not resolved. The V end was cut by 5 bases, the J end by 3 bases, with 8 bases between. Germline-derived CDR1 and CDR2 are MNHEY and SVGAGI. This CDR3 has 13 amino acids. CDR3 nucleotides: TGTGCCAGCAGTGCCTACACCAATCAGCCCCAGCATTTT. Encoded protein: CASSAYTNQPQHF.

This clone was observed a few times. The chain carries TRBV5-6 and TRBJ2-7; weak D call: TRBD1 (6 bases). This CDR3 comprises 15 residues. The V and J ends lost 0 bases and 1 base respectively, with 11 bases between them. Germline V gene lookup returns CDR1 SGHDT and CDR2 YYEEEE. CDR3 coding DNA: TGTGCCAGCAGCTTGGTAAGACAGGTTTCCTACGAGCAGTACTTC. Its protein is CASSLVRQVSYEQYF.

This clone was counted only a few times. The rearrangement uses TRBV7-3 and TRBJ2-1; D is unresolved. Germline CDR1 SGHTA, CDR2 FQGTGA. Between the trimmed V and J ends, which lost 5 bases and 0 bases, there was a span of 11 bases. The CDR3 runs 15 residues. The CDR3: CASSPSTRSYNEQFF. The DNA for the CDR3 is TGTGCCAGCAGCCCCTCTACCCGCTCCTACAATGAGCAGTTCTTC.

The CDR3 nucleotides are TGCGCCAGCAGAGTGGTAGAGACCCAGTACTTC. As protein: CASRVVETQYF. The gene calls are TRBV10-2 and TRBJ2-5; no clear D. V gave up 6 bases and J gave up 4 bases, with 6 bases separating them. The CDR3 consists of 11 residues. Germline V gives CDR1 WSHSY, CDR2 SAAADI.

V gene TRBV5-1 combines with J gene TRBJ2-2; 10 bases are shared with TRBD2. This CDR3 comprises 15 residues. Germline V gene sequence: CDR1 SGHRS, CDR2 YFSETQ. V shed 4 bases, J shed 5 bases, and the junction held 5 bases outside the gene matches. CDR3 DNA: TGCGCCAGCAGCCCTTTAGCGGGGGGTACCGGGGAGCTGTTTTTT. Its protein product is CASSPLAGGTGELFF. The full variable domain, its missing parts supplied by reference TRBV5-1 and TRBJ2-2, is KAGVTQTPRYLIKTRGQQVTLSCSPISGHRSVSWYQQTPGQGLQFLFEYFSETQRNKGNFPGRFSGRQFSNSRSEMNVSTLELGDSALYLCASSPLAGGTGELFFGEGSRLTVL.

The chain uses TRBV29-1 and TRBJ2-7; D ambiguous. The CDR3 covers 15 residues. From germline, CDR1 is SQVTM and CDR2 ANQGSEA. With 0 bases removed from V and 0 bases from J, the gap between germline ends came to 12 bases. The CDR3 DNA reads as TGCAGCGTTGAAGATCCGGGTGGCAGCTCCTACGAGCAGTACTTC. Encoded protein: CSVEDPGGSSYEQYF.

This clone was observed once. The V gene is TRBV27, the J gene TRBJ1-2, with TRBD1 matching over 9 bases. Germline values: CDR1 MNHEY, CDR2 SMNVEV (reference sequence). V lost 5 bases and J lost 4; bases outside the gene matches: 5. The CDR3 runs to 14 residues. The CDR3 reads CASSPWDRAYGYTF. The DNA for the CDR3 is TGTGCCAGCAGTCCATGGGACAGGGCCTATGGCTACACCTTC.

The rearrangement uses TRBV6-6 and TRBJ1-5, with 9 bases that match TRBD1. V lost 4 bases and J lost 9; bases outside the gene matches: 7. CDR3 size: 14 residues. Germline-derived CDR1 and CDR2 are MNHNY and SVGAGI (reference sequence). CDR3 nucleotide sequence: TGTGCCAGCAGTTCAACAGGGGGCAGTGGGCCCCAGCATTTT. It encodes CASSSTGGSGPQHF.

The J gene is TRBJ2-5, the V gene TRBV2; TRBD1 matches at 8 bases. The germline gives CDR1 SNHLY, CDR2 FYNNEI. The CDR3 spans 16 residues. V shed 3 bases, J shed 1 base, and the junction held 7 bases outside the gene matches. The CDR3 coding sequence is TGTGCCAGCAGTGACCCGGACAGGGTGAGCCAAGAGACCCAGTACTTC. Translated, it gives CASSDPDRVSQETQYF.

The chain combines TRBV14 with TRBJ1-1; possibly TRBD1 for D (6 bases). The germline gives CDR1 SGHDN, CDR2 FVKESK. V lost 1 base and J 1 base, leaving 10 bases between the germline ends. The CDR3 loop spans 15 amino acids. CDR3 sequence: CASSQGPGANTEAFF. As DNA, the CDR3 is TGTGCCAGCAGCCAAGGGCCGGGGGCGAACACTGAAGCTTTCTTT.

As regards this clone: Different DNA sequences within this sample yield the same CDR3. V is TRBV5-1 and J is TRBJ2-1, with a weak D call TRBD2 (5 bases). CDR3 length: 12 residues. Trimming removed 2 bases from V and 6 bases from J, with 6 bases in between. Germline V CDR1 and CDR2: SGHRS, YFSETQ. The CDR3 DNA reads TGCGCCAGCAGCTTAGGACTCAATGAGCAGTTCTTC. This gives the protein CASSLGLNEQFF.

CDR3 coding DNA: TGTGCCAGCTCAGCGGACCGGGACAGTGCGAACACCATATATTTT. Translated, it gives CASSADRDSANTIYF. The V gene is TRBV18, the J gene TRBJ1-3, with TRBD1 matching 7 bases. The junction had 11 bases not matched to a gene; V was cut back by 5 bases and J by 7 bases. The CDR3 runs to 15 residues. Looked up from germline, CDR1 is KGHSH and CDR2 is LQKENI. The variable domain in full, with the rest retrieved from reference TRBV18 and TRBJ1-3, is NAGVMQNPRHLVRRRGQEARLRCSPMKGHSHVYWYRQLPEEGLKFMVYLQKENIIDESGMPKERFSAEFPKEGPSILRIQQVVRGDSAAYFCASSADRDSANTIYFGEGSWLTVV.

J is TRBJ2-2 and V is TRBV5-4; 7 bases map to TRBD2. The V gene end was trimmed by 4 bases and the J gene end by 5 bases; junction bases not matched to a gene: 8. This CDR3 is 15 amino acids long. Germline values: CDR1 SGHNT, CDR2 YYREEE (reference sequence). Written as DNA, the CDR3 is TGTGCCAGCAGCACCGGACTAGAAAAAACCGGGGAGCTGTTTTTT. Translated: CASSTGLEKTGELFF.

J is TRBJ2-3 and V is TRBV19; a weak D match, TRBD2 (5 bases). V was clipped by 0 bases and J by 4 bases, with 11 bases between them. Germline V gene lookup returns CDR1 LNHDA and CDR2 SQIVND (reference sequence). This CDR3 region has 15 residues. The CDR3 loop is CASSIEGLAADTQYF. The CDR3 region has the DNA TGTGCCAGTAGTATAGAAGGGCTAGCTGCAGATACGCAGTATTTT.

The CDR3 sequence is CASSQASFSYEQYF. The DNA of the CDR3 is TGCGCCAGCAGCCAAGCTTCTTTCTCCTACGAGCAGTACTTC. This chain links TRBV4-3 with TRBJ2-7; D unresolved. The CDR3 is 14 residues long. The germline V gene encodes CDR1 LGHNA and CDR2 YSLEER. Trimming took 1 base from V and 0 from J, leaving 7 bases between them.

In this sample, this clone turned up once. The junction and the germline gene differ at one end; a read error may be behind it. V and J are TRBV11-3 and TRBJ1-1; D not certain. CDR1 and CDR2 from the germline V gene are SGHNT and YENEEA. The CDR3 is 13 residues long. Written as DNA, the CDR3 is TGTGCCAGCAGCTTAGAGAAGAACGCTGAAGCTTTCTTT. As protein: CASSLEKNAEAFF.

The rearrangement uses TRBV10-3 and TRBJ1-5, with D maybe TRBD1 (6 bases). Germline CDR1 is ENHRY and CDR2 is SYGVKD. The CDR3 runs to 14 residues. Deletions cut 10 bases from V and 3 bases from J, with 16 bases between. CDR3 DNA: TGTGCCAGCGCCGGGAACAGGGTCAATCAGCCCCAGCATTTT. Translating gives CASAGNRVNQPQHF.

This rearrangement joins TRBV4-2 to TRBJ2-2, with 8 bases aligning to TRBD2. The CDR3 length is 18 residues. Trimming removed 2 bases from V and 1 base from J; junction bases left unmatched: 9. Per germline, CDR1 LGHNA and CDR2 YNFKEQ. The CDR3 coding sequence is TGTGCCAGCAGCCAACGTGAAACGGCGGGAGGGAACACCGGGGAGCTGTTTTTT. It is translated as CASSQRETAGGNTGELFF.

The gene calls are TRBV19 and TRBJ2-3; D possibly matches TRBD1 or TRBD2 (5 bases each). Germline V CDR1 and CDR2: LNHDA, SQIVND (reference sequence). The CDR3 sequence is 16 residues long. V was trimmed by 5 bases and J by 2 bases, leaving 17 bases between them. This CDR3 is CASSDYRGRATDTQYF. As DNA, the CDR3 is TGTGCCAGTAGTGACTACCGGGGCAGGGCCACAGATACGCAGTATTTT. The variable domain in full, with the rest retrieved from reference TRBV19 and TRBJ2-3, is DGGITQSPKYLFRKEGQNVTLSCEQNLNHDAMYWYRQDPGQGLRLIYYSQIVNDFQKGDIAEGYSVSREKKESFPLTVTSAQKNPTAFYLCASSDYRGRATDTQYFGPGTRLTVL.

The rearrangement joins TRBV15 to TRBJ2-6, with a tentative D call TRBD1 (5 bases). V was clipped by 0 bases and J by 0 bases, with 6 bases between them. The length of the CDR3 is 16 residues. Germline lookup yields CDR1 LNHNV and CDR2 YYDKDF (reference sequence). The chain's CDR3 is CATSREGVSGANVLTF. The DNA of the CDR3 is TGTGCCACCAGCAGAGAAGGGGTCTCTGGGGCCAACGTCCTGACTTTC.

The gene calls are TRBV4-2 and TRBJ2-2, with D perhaps assigned TRBD1 or TRBD2 (7 bases each). Trimming took off 1 base at V and 2 bases at J, with 17 bases between the two ends. The CDR3 length is 18 residues. The germline gives CDR1 LGHNA, CDR2 YNFKEQ. CDR3 bases: TGTGCCAGCAGCCAAGTGGGAGGGGGCCAAGGTAACACCGGGGAGCTGTTTTTT. Translated, it gives CASSQVGGGQGNTGELFF.

This chain uses TRBV11-2 with TRBJ2-2, with D possibly being TRBD1 (6 bases). Trimming removed 0 bases at V and 4 bases at J, with 9 bases between. The germline gives CDR1 SGHAT, CDR2 FQNNGV. This CDR3 is built from 15 residues. The CDR3 DNA reads as TGTGCCAGCAGCTTAGATGGCAGGGGCACCGGGGAGCTGTTTTTT. Translated, it gives CASSLDGRGTGELFF.

This rearrangement joins TRBV4-3 to TRBJ1-1, with D possibly being TRBD1 (5 bases). Between the trimmed V and J ends, which lost 1 base and 6 bases, there was a span of 12 bases. Germline CDR1 and CDR2: LGHNA and YSLEER. The CDR3 is 14 amino acids. CDR3 DNA: TGCGCCAGCAGCCAAGTTACGAGGGGTTCTGAAGCTTTCTTT. This translates into CASSQVTRGSEAFF.

The chain is built from TRBV2 and TRBJ1-2; D remains ambiguous. CDR1 is SNHLY, CDR2 FYNNEI, per germline. The germline V and J ends were trimmed by 4 bases and 10 bases, with 10 bases remaining between them. This CDR3 contains 11 residues. The DNA for the CDR3 is TGTGCCAGCAGTGCCGGCAGCTCCTACACCTTC. Its translation: CASSAGSSYTF.

The table lists this clone with a few counts. The CDR3 here is CASSPTRGVPTYEQYF. The CDR3 DNA is TGTGCCAGCAGTCCGACTAGAGGAGTCCCAACCTACGAGCAGTACTTC. The genes are TRBV2 and TRBJ2-7, with D possibly being TRBD2 (6 bases). Trimming pared 5 bases from V and 2 bases from J, leaving 19 bases between. CDR1 is SNHLY, CDR2 FYNNEI, per germline. The CDR3 loop spans 16 amino acids.

The V gene is TRBV10-2, the J gene TRBJ2-7; 7 bases align to TRBD2. The CDR3 has 12 residues. Trimming took 11 bases from V and 2 from J; bases not matched to a gene: 6. Germline V CDR1 and CDR2: WSHSY, SAAADI. DNA of the CDR3: TGCGCCTCGAGGCGGGAGACCTACGAGCAGTACTTC. Translation: CASRRETYEQYF.

V usage is TRBV5-5 and J usage is TRBJ1-1; no clear D. There are 14 residues in the CDR3. V was pared by 2 bases and J by 3 bases, with 11 bases between. Looked up from germline, CDR1 is SGHKS and CDR2 is YYEKEE (reference sequence). In nucleotides, the CDR3 is TGTGCCAGCAGCTTTATAGCAGGAGACACTGAAGCTTTCTTT. Translation: CASSFIAGDTEAFF.

The rearrangement links TRBV7-9 to TRBJ2-1; D gene uncertain. The CDR3 runs to 16 residues. Germline V gives CDR1 SEHNR, CDR2 FQNEAQ (reference sequence). V shed 1 base and J shed 7 bases, with 17 bases lying between them. CDR3 sequence reads: CASSLVTASRSNEQFF. The CDR3 DNA sequence: TGTGCCAGCAGCTTAGTAACAGCAAGTCGGTCTAATGAGCAGTTCTTC.

V gene TRBV7-2 combines with J gene TRBJ1-3; 7 bases align to TRBD1. V gave up 5 bases and J gave up 4 bases; unmatched junction bases: 8. This CDR3 contains 15 residues. CDR1 and CDR2 from the germline V gene are SGHTA and FQGNSA. CDR3 in amino acids: CASSPQTGQGNTIYF. The CDR3 bases are TGTGCCAGCAGCCCTCAGACAGGGCAGGGAAACACCATATATTTT.

The chain combines TRBV14 with TRBJ2-2; TRBD1 is a possible D gene (6 bases). The CDR3 has 13 amino acids. Between the trimmed V and J ends, which lost 5 bases and 6 bases, there was a span of 10 bases. Germline lookup yields CDR1 SGHDN and CDR2 FVKESK. The CDR3 protein is CASSSGGPGELFF. CDR3 sequence (DNA): TGTGCCAGCAGCTCTGGGGGCCCCGGGGAGCTGTTTTTT.